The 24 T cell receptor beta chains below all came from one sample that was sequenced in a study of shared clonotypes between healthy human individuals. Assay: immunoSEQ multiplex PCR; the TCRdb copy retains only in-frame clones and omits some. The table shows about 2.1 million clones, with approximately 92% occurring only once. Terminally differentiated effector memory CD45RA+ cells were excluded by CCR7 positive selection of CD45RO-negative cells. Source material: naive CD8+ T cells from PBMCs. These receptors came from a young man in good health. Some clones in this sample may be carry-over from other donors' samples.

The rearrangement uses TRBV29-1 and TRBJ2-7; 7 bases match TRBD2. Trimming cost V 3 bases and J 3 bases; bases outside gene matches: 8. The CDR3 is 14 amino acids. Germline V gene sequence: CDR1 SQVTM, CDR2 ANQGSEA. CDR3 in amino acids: CSVDLAEAGYEQYF. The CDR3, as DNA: TGCAGCGTTGATCTAGCGGAGGCGGGCTACGAGCAGTACTTC.

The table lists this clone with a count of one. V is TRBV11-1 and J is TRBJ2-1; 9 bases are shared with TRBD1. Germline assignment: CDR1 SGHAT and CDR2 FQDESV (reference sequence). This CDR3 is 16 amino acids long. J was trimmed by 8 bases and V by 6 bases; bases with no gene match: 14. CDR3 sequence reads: CASSSSEDRGRHEQFF. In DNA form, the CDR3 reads TGTGCCAGCAGTTCATCCGAGGACAGGGGTCGCCATGAGCAGTTCTTC.

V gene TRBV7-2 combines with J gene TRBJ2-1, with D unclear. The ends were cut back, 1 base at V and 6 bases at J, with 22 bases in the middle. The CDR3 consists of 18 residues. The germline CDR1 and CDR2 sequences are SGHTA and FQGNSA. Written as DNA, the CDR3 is TGTGCCAGCAGCTTAGATCGTGATAGTATCGTGATGGGCAATGAGCAGTTCTTC. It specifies CASSLDRDSIVMGNEQFF.

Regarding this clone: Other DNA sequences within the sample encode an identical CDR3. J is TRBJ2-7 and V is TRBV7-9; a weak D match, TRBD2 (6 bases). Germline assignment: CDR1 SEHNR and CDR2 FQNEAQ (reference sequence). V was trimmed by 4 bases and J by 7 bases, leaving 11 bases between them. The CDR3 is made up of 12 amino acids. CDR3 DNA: TGTGCCAGCAGCTCGGGAGTGGGTGAGCAGTACTTC. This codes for CASSSGVGEQYF.

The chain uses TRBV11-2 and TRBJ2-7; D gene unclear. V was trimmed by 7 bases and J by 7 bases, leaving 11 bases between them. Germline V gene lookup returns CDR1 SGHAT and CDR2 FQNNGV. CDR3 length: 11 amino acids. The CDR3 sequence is CASTNFREQYF. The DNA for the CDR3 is TGTGCCAGCACCAACTTTCGGGAGCAGTACTTC.

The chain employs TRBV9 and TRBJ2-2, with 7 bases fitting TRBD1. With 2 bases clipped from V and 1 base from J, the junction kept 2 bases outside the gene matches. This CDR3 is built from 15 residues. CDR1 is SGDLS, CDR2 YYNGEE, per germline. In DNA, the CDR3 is TGTGCCAGCAGCGTCCGGACAGGGAACACCGGGGAGCTGTTTTTT. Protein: CASSVRTGNTGELFF.

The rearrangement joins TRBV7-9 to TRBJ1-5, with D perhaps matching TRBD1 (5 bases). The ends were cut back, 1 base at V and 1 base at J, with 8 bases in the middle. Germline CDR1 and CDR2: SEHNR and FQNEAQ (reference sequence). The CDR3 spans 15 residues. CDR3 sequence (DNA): TGTGCCAGCAGCTTAGGAGGGGAAAGCAATCAGCCCCAGCATTTT. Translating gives CASSLGGESNQPQHF.

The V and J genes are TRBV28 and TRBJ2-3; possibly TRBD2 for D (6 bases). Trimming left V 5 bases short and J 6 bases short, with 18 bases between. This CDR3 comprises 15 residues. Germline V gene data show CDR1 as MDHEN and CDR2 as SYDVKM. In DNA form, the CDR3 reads TGTGCCAGCAGTATAGAGGAGGGAGGAGCGGATACGCAGTATTTT. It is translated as CASSIEEGGADTQYF.

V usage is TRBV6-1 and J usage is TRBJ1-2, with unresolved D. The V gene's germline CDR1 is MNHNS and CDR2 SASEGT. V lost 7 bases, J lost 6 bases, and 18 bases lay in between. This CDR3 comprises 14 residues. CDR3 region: CASNPGIAFDGYTF. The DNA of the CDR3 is TGTGCCAGCAACCCCGGGATAGCTTTTGATGGCTACACCTTC.

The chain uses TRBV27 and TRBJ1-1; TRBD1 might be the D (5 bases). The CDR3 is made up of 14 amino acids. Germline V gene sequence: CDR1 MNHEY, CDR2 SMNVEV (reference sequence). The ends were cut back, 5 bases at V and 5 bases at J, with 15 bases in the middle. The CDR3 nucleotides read TGTGCCAGCAGTCACCGGCGGGGGAGGACTGAAGCTTTCTTT. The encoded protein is CASSHRRGRTEAFF.

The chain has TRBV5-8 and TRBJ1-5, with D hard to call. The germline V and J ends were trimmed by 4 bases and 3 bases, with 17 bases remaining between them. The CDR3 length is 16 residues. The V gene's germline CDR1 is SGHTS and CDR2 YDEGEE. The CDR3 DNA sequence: TGTGCCAGCAGCACTAGCCGACCGAGCCTCAATCAGCCCCAGCATTTT. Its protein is CASSTSRPSLNQPQHF.

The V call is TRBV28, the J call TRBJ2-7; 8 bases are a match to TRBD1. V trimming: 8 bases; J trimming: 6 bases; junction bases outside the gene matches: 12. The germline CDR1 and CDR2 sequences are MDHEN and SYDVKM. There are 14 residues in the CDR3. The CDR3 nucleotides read TGTGCCAGCGGAAGGACAGGGTCTCTGGGCGAGCAGTACTTC. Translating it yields CASGRTGSLGEQYF.

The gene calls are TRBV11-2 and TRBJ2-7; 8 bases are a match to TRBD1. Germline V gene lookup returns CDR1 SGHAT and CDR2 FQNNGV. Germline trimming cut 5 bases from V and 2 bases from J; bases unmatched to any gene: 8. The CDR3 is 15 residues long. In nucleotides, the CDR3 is TGTGCCAGCAGCCACGGACAGGGACCCACCTACGAGCAGTACTTC. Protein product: CASSHGQGPTYEQYF.

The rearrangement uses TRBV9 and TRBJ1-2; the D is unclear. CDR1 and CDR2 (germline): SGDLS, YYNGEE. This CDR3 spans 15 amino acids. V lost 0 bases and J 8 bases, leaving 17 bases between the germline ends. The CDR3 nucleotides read TGTGCCAGCAGCGTAGACGACGGATCAGCCCAAGGCTACACCTTC. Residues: CASSVDDGSAQGYTF.

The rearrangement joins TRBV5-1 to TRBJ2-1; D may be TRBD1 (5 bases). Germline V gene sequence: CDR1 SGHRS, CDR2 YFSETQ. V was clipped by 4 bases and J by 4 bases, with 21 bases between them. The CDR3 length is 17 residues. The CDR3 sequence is CASSDRTRGSNYNEQFF. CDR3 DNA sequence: TGCGCCAGCAGCGATCGGACAAGGGGATCCAATTACAATGAGCAGTTCTTC.

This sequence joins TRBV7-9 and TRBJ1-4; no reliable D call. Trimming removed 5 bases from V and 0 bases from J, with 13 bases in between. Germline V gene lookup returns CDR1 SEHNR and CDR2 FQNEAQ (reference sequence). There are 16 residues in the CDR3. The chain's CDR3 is CASSGDGPATNEKLFF. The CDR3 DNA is TGTGCCAGCAGCGGCGATGGGCCAGCAACTAATGAAAAACTGTTTTTT.

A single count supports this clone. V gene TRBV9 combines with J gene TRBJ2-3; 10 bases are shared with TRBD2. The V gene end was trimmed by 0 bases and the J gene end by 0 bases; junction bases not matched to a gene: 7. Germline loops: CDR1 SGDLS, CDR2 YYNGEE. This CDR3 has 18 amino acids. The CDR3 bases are TGTGCCAGCAGCGTAGCTTCCGGACTAGCGGAGAGCACAGATACGCAGTATTTT. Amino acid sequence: CASSVASGLAESTDTQYF.

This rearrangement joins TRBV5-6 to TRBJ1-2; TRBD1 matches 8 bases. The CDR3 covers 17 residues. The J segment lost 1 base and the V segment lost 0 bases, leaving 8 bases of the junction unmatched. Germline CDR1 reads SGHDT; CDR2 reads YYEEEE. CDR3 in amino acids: CASSLAMGDRINYGYTF. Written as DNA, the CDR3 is TGTGCCAGCAGCTTGGCTATGGGGGACAGGATTAACTATGGCTACACCTTC.

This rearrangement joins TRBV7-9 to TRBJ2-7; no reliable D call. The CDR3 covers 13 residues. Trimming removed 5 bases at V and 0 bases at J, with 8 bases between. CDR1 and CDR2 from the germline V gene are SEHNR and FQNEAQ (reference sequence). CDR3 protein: CASSRVLSYEQYF. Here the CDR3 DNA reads TGTGCCAGCAGCCGCGTCCTCTCCTACGAGCAGTACTTC.

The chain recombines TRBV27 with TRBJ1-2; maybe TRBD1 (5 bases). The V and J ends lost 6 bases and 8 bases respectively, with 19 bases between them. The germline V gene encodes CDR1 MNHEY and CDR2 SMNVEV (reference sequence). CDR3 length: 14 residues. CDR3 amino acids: CASRWTGTGMGYTF. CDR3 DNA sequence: TGTGCCAGCAGATGGACCGGGACGGGAATGGGCTACACCTTC.

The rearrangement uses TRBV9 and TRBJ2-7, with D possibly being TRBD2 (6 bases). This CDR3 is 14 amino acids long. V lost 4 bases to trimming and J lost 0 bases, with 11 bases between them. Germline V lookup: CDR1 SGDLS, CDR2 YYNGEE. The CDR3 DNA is TGTGCCAGCAGCAAACGGGACTCCTCCTACGAGCAGTACTTC. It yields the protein CASSKRDSSYEQYF.

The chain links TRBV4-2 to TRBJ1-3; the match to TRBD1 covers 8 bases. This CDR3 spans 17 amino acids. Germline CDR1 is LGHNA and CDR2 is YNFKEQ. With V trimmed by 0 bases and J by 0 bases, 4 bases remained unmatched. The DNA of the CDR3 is TGTGCCAGCAGCCAAGACAGGGGGCCCACCTCTGGAAACACCATATATTTT. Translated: CASSQDRGPTSGNTIYF.

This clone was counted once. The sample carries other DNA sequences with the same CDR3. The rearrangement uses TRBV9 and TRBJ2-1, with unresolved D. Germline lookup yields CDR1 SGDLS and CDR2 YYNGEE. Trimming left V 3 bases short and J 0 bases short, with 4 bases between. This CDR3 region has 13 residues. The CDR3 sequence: CASSGSSYNEQFF. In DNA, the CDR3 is TGTGCCAGCAGCGGGAGCTCCTACAATGAGCAGTTCTTC.

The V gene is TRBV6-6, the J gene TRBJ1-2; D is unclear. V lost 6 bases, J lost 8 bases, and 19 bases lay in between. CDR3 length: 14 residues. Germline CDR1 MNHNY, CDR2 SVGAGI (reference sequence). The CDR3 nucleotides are TGTGCCAGCAGCGCCCTCGACCGCCGAGAGGGCTACACCTTC. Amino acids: CASSALDRREGYTF.